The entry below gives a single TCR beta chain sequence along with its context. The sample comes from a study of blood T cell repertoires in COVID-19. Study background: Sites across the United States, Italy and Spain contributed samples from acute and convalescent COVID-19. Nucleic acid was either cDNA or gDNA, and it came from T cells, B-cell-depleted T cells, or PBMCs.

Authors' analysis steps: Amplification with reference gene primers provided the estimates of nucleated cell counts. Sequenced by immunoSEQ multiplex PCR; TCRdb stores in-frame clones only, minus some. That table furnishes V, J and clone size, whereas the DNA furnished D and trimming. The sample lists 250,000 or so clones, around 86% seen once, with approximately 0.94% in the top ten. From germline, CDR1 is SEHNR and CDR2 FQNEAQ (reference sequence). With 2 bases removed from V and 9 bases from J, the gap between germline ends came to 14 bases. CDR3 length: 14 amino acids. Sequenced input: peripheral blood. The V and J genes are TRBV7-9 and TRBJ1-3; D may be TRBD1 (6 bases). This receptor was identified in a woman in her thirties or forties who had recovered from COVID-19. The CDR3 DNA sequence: TGTGCCAGCAGCTTATCAGCGGCGACAGGCACCATATATTTT. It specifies CASSLSAATGTIYF.